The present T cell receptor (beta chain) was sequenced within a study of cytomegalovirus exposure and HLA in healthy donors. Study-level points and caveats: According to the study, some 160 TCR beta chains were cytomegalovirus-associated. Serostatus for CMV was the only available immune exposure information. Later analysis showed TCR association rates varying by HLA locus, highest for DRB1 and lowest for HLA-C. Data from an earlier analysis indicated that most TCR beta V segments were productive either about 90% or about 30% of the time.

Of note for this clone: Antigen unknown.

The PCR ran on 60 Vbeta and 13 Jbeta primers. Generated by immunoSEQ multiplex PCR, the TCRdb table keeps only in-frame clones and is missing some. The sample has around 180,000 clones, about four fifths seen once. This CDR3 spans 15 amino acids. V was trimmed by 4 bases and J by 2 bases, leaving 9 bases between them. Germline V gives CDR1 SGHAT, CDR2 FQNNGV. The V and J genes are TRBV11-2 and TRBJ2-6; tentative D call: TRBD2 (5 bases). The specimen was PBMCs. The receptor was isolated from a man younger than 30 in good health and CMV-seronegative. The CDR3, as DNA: TGTGCCAGCAGCTCGAGGGCCACTGGGGCCAACGTCCTGACTTTC. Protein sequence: CASSSRATGANVLTF.